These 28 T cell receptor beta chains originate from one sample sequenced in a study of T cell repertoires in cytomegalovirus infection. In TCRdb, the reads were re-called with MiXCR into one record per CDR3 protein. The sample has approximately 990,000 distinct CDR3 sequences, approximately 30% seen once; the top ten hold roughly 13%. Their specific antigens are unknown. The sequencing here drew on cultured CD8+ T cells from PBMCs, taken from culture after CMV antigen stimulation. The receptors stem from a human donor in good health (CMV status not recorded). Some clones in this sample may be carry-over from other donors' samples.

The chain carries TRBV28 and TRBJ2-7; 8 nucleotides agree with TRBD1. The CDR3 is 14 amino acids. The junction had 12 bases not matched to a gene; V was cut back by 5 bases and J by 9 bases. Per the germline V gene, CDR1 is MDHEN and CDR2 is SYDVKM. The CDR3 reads CASSVDRGRMGQYV. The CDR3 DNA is TGTGCCAGCAGTGTTGACAGGGGAAGGATGGGGCAGTACGTC.

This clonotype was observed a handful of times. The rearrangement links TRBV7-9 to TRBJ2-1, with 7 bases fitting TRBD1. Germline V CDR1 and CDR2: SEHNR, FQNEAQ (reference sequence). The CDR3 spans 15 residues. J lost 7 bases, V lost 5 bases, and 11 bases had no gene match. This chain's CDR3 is CASSPTGTASNEQFF. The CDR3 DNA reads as TGTGCCAGCAGCCCCACCGGGACAGCCTCTAATGAGCAGTTCTTC.

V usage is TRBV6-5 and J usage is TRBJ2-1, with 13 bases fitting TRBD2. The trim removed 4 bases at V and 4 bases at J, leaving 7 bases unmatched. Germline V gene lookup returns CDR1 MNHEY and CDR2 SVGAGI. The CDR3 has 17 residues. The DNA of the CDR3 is TGTGCCAGCAGTTCGGGACTAGCGGGGCCTGAATACAATGAGCAGTTCTTC. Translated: CASSSGLAGPEYNEQFF.

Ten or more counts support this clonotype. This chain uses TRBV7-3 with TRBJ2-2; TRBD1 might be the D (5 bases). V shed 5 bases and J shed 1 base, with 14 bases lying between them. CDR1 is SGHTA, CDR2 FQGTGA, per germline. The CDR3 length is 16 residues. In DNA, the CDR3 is TGTGCCAGCAGCCCCCCTGGGGCAGAGAACACCGGGGAGCTGTTTTTT. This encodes CASSPPGAENTGELFF. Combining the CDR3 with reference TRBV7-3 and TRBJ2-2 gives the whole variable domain GAGVSQTPSNKVTEKGKYVELRCDPISGHTALYWYRQSLGQGPEFLIYFQGTGAADDSGLPNDRFFAVRPEGSVSTLKIQRTERGDSAVYLCASSPPGAENTGELFFGEGSRLTVL.

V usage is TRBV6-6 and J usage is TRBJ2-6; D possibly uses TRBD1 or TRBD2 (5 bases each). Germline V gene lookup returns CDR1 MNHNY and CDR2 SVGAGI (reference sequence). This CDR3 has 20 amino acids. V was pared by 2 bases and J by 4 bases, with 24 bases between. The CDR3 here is CASSYERGKRTSPGANVLTF. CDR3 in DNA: TGTGCCAGCAGTTACGAAAGGGGCAAACGGACTTCCCCCGGGGCCAACGTCCTGACTTTC.

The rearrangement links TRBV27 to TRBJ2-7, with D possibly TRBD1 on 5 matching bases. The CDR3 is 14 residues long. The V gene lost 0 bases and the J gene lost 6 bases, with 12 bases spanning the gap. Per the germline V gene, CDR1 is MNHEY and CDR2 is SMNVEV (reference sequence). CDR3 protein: CASSLSNRPGEQYV. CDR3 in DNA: TGTGCCAGCAGTTTATCGAACAGGCCCGGCGAGCAGTACGTC.

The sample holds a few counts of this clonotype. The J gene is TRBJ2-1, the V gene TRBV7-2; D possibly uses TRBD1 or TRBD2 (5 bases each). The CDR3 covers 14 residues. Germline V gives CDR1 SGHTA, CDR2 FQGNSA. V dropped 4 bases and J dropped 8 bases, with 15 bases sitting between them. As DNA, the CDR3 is TGTGCCAGCAGCTCCCCCTCCCGGGACCATGAGCAGTTCTTC. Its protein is CASSSPSRDHEQFF.

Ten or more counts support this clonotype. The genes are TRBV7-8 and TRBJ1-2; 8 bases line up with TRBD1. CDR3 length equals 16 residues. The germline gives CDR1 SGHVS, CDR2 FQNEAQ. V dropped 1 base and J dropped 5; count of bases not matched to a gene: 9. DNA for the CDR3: TGTGCCAGCAGCTTAGTGGGGACAGGAGACTTATATGGCTACACCTTC. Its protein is CASSLVGTGDLYGYTF.

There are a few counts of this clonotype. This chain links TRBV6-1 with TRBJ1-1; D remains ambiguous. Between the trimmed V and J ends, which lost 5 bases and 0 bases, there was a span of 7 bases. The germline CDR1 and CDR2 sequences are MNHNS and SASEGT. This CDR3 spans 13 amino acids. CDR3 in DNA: TGTGCCAGCAGTACTGATATGAACACTGAAGCTTTCTTT. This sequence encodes CASSTDMNTEAFF.

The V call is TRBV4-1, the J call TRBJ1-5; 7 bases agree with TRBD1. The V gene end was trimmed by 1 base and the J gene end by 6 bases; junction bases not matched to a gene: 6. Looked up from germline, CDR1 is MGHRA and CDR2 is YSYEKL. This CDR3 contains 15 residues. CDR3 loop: CASSQGEGGGQPQHF. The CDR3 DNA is TGCGCCAGCAGCCAAGGGGAAGGGGGCGGTCAGCCCCAGCATTTT.

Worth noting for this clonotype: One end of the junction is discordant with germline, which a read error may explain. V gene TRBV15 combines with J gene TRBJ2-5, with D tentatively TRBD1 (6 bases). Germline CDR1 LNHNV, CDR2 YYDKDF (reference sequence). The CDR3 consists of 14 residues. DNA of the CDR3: TGTGTCACCAACGAGGGGGAGTTACAAGAGACCCAGTACTTC. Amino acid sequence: CVTNEGELQETQYF. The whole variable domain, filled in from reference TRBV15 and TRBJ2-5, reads DAMVIQNPRYQVTQFGKPVTLSCSQTLNHNVMYWYQQKSSQAPKLLFHYYDKDFNNEADTPDNFQSRRPNTSFCFLDIRSPGLGDTAMYLCVTNEGELQETQYFGPGTRLLVL.

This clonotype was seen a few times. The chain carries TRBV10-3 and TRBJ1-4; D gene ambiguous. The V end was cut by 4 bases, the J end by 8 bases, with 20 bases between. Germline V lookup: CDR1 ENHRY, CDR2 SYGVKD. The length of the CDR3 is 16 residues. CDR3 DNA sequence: TGTGCCATCAGTGTTGCAAATAAGGGCGAGAGAGAAAAACTGTTTTTT. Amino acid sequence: CAISVANKGEREKLFF.

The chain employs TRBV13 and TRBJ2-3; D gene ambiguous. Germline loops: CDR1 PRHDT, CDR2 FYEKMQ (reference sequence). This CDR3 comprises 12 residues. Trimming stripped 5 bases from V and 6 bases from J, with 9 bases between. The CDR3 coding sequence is TGTGCCAGCAGCGGTTCTGAGGATACGCAGTATTTT. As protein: CASSGSEDTQYF.

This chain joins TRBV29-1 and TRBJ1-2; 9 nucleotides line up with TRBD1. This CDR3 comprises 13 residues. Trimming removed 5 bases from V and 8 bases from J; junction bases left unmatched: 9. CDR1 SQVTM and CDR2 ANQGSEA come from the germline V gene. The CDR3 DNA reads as TGCAGCGTTACCTGGGACAGGGCTTGGGGCTACACCTTC. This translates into CSVTWDRAWGYTF.

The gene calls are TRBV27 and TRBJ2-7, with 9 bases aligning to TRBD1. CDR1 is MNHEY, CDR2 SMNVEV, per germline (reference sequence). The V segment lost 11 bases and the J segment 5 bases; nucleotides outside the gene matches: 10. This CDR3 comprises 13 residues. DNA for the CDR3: TGTGCCTCCACCGGGACAGGGATCCACGAGCAGTACTTC. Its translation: CASTGTGIHEQYF.

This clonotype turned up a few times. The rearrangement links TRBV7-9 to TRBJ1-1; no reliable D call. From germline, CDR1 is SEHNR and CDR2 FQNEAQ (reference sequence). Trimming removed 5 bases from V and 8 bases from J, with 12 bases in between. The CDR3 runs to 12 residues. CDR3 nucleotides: TGTGCCAGCAGCCTCTGGGCCGAAGAAGCTTTCTTT. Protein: CASSLWAEEAFF.

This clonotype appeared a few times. This CDR3 is CASSLVPRETQYF. The CDR3 DNA follows: TGTGCCAGCAGCTTAGTCCCTAGGGAGACCCAGTACTTC. The J gene is TRBJ2-5, the V gene TRBV7-6; D ambiguous. The CDR3 consists of 13 residues. Germline CDR1 SGHVS, CDR2 FNYEAQ. With 1 base removed from V and 5 bases from J, the gap between germline ends came to 8 bases. Full variable domain (missing parts from reference TRBV7-6 and TRBJ2-5): GAGVSQSPRYKVTKRGQDVALRCDPISGHVSLYWYRQALGQGPEFLTYFNYEAQQDKSGLPNDRFSAERPEGSISTLTIQRTEQRDSAMYRCASSLVPRETQYFGPGTRLLVL.

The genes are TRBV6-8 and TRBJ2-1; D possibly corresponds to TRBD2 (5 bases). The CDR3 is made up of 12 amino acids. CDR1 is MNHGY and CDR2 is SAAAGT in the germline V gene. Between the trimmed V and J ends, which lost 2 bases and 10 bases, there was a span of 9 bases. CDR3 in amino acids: CASSYNGREQFF. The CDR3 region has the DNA TGTGCCAGCAGTTACAATGGGAGAGAGCAGTTCTTC.

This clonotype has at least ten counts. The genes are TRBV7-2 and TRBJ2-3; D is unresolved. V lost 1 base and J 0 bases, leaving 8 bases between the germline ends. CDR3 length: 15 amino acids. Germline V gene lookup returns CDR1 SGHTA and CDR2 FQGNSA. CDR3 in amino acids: CASSLGVTSTDTQYF. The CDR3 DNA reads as TGTGCCAGCAGCTTAGGTGTGACTAGCACAGATACGCAGTATTTT.

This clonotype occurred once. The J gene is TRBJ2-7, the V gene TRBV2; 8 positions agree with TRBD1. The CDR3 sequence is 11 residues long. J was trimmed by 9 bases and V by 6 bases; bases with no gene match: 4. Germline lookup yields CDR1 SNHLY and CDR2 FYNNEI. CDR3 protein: CASRTGAMQYV. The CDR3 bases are TGTGCCAGCAGGACAGGGGCAATGCAGTACGTC.

CDR3 sequence (DNA): TGTGCCAGCAGTTTAATTCCTAGCGGGGGGGGCGACGACAATGAGCAGTTCTTC. Protein: CASSLIPSGGGDDNEQFF. The V call is TRBV28, the J call TRBJ2-1; 12 bases fit TRBD2. Germline V gene sequence: CDR1 MDHEN, CDR2 SYDVKM. V trimming: 2 bases; J trimming: 5 bases; junction bases outside the gene matches: 10. CDR3 length: 18 residues.

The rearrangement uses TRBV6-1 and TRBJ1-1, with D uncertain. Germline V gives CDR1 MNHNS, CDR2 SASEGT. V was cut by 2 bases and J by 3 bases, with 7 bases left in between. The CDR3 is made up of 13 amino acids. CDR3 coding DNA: TGTGCCAGCAGTGAAACAAGGTACACTGAAGCTTTCTTT. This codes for CASSETRYTEAFF.

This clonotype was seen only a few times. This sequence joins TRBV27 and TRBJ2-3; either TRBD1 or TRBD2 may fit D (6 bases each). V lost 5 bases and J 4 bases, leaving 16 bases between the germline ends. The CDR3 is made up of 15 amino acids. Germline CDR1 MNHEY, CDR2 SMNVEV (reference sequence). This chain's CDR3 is CASSTRGGRADTQYF. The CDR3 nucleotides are TGTGCCAGCAGTACCCGTGGGGGGCGGGCAGATACGCAGTATTTT.

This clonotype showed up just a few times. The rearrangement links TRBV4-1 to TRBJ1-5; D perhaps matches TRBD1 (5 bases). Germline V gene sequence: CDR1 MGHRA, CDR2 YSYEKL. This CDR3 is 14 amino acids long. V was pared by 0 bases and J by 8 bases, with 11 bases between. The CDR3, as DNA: TGCGCCAGCAGCCAAGAAAGGGGTTCTGAGCCCCAGCATTTT. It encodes CASSQERGSEPQHF.

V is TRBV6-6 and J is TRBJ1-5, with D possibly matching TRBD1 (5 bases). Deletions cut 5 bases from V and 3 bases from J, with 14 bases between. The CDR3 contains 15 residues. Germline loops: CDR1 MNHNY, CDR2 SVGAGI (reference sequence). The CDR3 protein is CASSNRQTDNQPQHF. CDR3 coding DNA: TGTGCCAGCAGTAATCGACAGACAGACAATCAGCCCCAGCATTTT.

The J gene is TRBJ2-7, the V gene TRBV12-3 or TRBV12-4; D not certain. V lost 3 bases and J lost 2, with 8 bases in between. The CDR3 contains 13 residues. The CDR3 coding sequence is TGTGCCAGCAGTTTCAACCCAACCTACGAGCAGTACTTC. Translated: CASSFNPTYEQYF.

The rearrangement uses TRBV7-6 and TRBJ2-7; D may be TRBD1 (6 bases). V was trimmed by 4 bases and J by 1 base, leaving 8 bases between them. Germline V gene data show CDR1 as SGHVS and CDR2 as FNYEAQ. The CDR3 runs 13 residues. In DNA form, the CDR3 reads TGTGCCAGCAGCTATGGGACATCCTACGAGCAGTACTTC. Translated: CASSYGTSYEQYF.

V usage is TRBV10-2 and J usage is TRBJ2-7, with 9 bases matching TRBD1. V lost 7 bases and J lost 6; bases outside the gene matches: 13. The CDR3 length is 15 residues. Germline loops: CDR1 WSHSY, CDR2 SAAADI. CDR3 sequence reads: CASTTTGTGRREQYF. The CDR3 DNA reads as TGCGCCAGCACCACAACCGGGACAGGGAGGCGCGAGCAGTACTTC.